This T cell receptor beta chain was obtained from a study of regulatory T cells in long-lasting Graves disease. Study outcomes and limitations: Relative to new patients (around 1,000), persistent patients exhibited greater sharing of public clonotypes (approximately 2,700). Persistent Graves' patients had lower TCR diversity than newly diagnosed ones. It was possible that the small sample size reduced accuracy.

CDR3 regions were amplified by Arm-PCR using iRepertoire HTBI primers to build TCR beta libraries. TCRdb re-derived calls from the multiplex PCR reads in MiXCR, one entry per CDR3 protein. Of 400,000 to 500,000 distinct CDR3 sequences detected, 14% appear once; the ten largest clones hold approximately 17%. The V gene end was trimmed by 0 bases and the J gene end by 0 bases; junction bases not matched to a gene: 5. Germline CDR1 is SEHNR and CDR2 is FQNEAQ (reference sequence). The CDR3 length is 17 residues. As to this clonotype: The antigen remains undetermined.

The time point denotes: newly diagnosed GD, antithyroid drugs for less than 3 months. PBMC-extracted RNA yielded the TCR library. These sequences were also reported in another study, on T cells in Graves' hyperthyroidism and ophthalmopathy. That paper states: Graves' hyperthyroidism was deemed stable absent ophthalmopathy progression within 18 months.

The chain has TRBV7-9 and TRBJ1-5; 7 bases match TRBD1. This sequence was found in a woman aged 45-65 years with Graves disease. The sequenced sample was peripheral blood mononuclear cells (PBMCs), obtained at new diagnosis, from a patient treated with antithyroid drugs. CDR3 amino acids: CASSLAVGQISNQPQHF. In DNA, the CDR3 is TGTGCCAGCAGCTTAGCGGTGGGACAGATTAGCAATCAGCCCCAGCATTTT.